This T cell receptor (beta chain) was obtained from a study of blood T cells in healthy people across ages. With a J-beta primer mix and a sample-barcoded 5' primer, a second PCR ran roughly 6 to 11 cycles. TCRdb fed the 5' RACE reads into MiXCR, producing one record per CDR3 protein. The sample holds around 1,500,000 distinct CDR3 sequences; 42% are singletons and the top ten take around 8%. Germline CDR1 and CDR2: SEHNR and FQNEAQ (reference sequence). CDR3 size: 16 residues. The V end was cut by 8 bases, the J end by 3 bases, with 22 bases between. About this clonotype itself: Its antigen is currently unknown.

Study observations and caveats: The CMV status of each donor remained undetermined, and this could have confounded shifts in expanded clonotypes.

The sequencing input was blood. The TCR comes from a woman aged 18-29 years in good health. The chain is built from TRBV7-9 and TRBJ1-1; no definite D call. CDR3 nucleotide sequence: TGTGCCAGCCCTACCCCCGGGGAAGGCCCACACACTGAAGCTTTCTTT. This codes for CASPTPGEGPHTEAFF.